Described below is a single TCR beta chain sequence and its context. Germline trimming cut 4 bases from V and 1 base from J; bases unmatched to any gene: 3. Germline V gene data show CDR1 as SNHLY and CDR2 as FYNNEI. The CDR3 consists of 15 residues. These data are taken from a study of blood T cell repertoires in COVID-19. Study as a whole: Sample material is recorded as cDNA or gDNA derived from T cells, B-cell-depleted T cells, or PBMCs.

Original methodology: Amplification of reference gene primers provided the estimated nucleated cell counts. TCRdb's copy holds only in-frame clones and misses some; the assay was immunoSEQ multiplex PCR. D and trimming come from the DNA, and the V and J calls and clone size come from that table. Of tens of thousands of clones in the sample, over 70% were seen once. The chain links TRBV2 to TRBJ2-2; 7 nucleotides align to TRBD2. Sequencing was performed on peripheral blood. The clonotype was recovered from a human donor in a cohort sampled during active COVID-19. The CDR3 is CASSAVAGNTGELFF. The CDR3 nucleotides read TGTGCCAGCAGTGCCGTAGCGGGGAACACCGGGGAGCTGTTTTTT.